This entry is about one TCR beta chain. Its antigen is still unknown. Trimming left V 2 bases short and J 5 bases short, with 9 bases between. Germline values: CDR1 SGHTA, CDR2 FQGTGA. This CDR3 has 14 residues. The entry originates in a study of PD-L1 blockade in urothelial cancer. Study in general: Between 0 and 3 prior chemotherapy regimens had been given to patients. Typically, measured as a median, blood samples had more than 110,000 T cells. Findings of the study overall: Patients with below-median pretreatment blood clonality survived longer.

Regarding time point: pretreatment peripheral blood. Patients each gave 1 to 8 samples, pretreatment and on-treatment. Repertoires were generated with immunoSEQ multiplex PCR, while TCRdb's copy carries only in-frame clones and drops some. The repertoire holds 70,000 to 100,000 clones, around 83% seen once, with approximately 2.1% in the top ten. The chain combines TRBV7-3 with TRBJ2-2; possibly TRBD1 for D (6 bases). Sample: PBMCs, taken around atezolizumab (anti-PD-L1) treatment. The TCR was taken from a man between 60 and 70 years old with urothelial cancer. Written as DNA, the CDR3 is TGTGCCAGCAGCTTATTAGGGGGAACCGGGGAGCTGTTTTTT. Translation: CASSLLGGTGELFF.